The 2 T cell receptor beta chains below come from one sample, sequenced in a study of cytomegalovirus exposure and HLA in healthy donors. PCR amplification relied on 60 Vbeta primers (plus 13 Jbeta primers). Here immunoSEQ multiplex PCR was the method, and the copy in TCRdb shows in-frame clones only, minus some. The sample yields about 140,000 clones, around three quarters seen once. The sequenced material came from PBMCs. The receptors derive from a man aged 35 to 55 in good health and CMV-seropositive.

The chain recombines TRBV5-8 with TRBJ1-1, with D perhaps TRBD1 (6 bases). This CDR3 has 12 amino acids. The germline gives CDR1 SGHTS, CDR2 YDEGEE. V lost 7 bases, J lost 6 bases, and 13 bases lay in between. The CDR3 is CASHNQGSEAFF. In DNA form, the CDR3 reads TGTGCCAGCCATAATCAGGGGTCTGAAGCTTTCTTT. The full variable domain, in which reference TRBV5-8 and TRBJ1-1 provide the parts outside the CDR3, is EAGVTQSPTHLIKTRGQQATLRCSPISGHTSVYWYQQALGLGLQFLLWYDEGEERNRGNFPPRFSGRQFPNYSSELNVNALELEDSALYLCASHNQGSEAFFGQGTRLTVV.

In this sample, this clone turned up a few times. The CDR3 sequence: CASSFRDRVANQPQHF. The CDR3 nucleotides read TGTGCCAGCAGCTTTCGGGACAGGGTTGCCAATCAGCCCCAGCATTTT. The V gene is TRBV5-6, the J gene TRBJ1-5; the match to TRBD1 covers 9 bases. Germline V gene data show CDR1 as SGHDT and CDR2 as YYEEEE. V shed 2 bases, J shed 3 bases, and the junction held 6 bases outside the gene matches. The CDR3 length is 16 residues.